This T cell receptor beta chain was captured by sequencing in a study of T cells after yellow fever vaccination. Looking at the study overall: The fractions with low cell numbers were processed using SMART-Seq v4 Ultra Low Input. Notes on the study in general: Weaker, the secondary response peaked sooner, at day 5 versus 15. The booster saw the reappearance of most primary-vaccination clones (approximately 97% CD4, 80% to 90% CD8).

UMIs were added to TCR cDNA along with a universal primer site when it was made by 5'RACE template switching. One entry per CDR3 protein, called by TCRdb with MiXCR from the 5' RACE reads. Of some 350,000 distinct CDR3 sequences in the sample, almost 4% were seen once. This clonotype was seen more than once but under ten times. What it binds is not known. The CDR3 has 16 amino acids. CDR1 and CDR2 (germline): MNHEY, SVGEGT. V was shortened by 4 bases and J by 4 bases, with 16 bases between the two germline ends. The sequence was collected from a man aged 18 to 35 who received the YFV17D yellow fever vaccine. This chain uses TRBV6-2 or TRBV6-3 with TRBJ1-4; perhaps TRBD1 as D (6 bases). The starting material was PBMCs, obtained 5 days after the yellow fever booster vaccination. This CDR3 reads CASSSPWTAINEKLFF. CDR3 nucleotide sequence: TGTGCCAGCAGTTCCCCTTGGACAGCAATTAATGAAAAACTGTTTTTT.